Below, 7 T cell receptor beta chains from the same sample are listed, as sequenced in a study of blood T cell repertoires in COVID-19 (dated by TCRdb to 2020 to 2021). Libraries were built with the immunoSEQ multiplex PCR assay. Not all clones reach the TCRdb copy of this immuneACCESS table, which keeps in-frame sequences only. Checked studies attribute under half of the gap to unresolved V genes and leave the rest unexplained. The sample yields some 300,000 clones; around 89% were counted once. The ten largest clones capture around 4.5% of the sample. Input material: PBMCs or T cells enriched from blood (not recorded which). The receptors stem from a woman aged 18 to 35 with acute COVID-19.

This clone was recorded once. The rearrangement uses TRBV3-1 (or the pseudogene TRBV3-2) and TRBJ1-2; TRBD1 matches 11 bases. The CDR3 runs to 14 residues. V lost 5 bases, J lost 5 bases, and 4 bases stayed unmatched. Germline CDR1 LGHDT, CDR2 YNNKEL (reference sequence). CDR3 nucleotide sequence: TGTGCCAGCAGCTCGAGGGACAGGGGGTATGGCTACACCTTC. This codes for CASSSRDRGYGYTF.

The CDR3 is CASIVPGGLYGYTF. The CDR3 nucleotides are TGTGCCAGCATTGTACCAGGGGGCCTATATGGCTACACCTTC. This chain links TRBV28 with TRBJ1-2, with 8 bases aligning to TRBD1. Germline lookup yields CDR1 MDHEN and CDR2 SYDVKM. The CDR3 is 14 residues long. With V trimmed by 7 bases and J by 5 bases, 9 bases remained unmatched.

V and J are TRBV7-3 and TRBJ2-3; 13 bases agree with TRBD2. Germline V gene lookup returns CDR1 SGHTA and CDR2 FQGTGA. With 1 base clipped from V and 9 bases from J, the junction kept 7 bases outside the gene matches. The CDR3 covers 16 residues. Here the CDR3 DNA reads TGTGCCAGCAGCTTAAGTGGACTAGCGGGAGCCCGAACGCAGTATTTT. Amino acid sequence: CASSLSGLAGARTQYF.

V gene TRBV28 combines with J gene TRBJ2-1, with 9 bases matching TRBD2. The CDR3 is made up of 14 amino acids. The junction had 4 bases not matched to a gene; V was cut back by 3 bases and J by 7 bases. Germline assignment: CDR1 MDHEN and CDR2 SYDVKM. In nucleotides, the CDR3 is TGTGCCAGCAGTTTGGCGGGAGGGATGAATGAGCAGTTCTTC. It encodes CASSLAGGMNEQFF.

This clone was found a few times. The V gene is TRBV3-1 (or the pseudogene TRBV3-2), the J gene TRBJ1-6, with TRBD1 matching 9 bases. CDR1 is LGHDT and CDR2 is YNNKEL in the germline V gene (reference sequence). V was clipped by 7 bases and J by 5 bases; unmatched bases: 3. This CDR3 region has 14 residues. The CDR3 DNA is TGTGCCAGCAATGGACAGGGGCATAATTCACCCCTCCACTTT. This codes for CASNGQGHNSPLHF.

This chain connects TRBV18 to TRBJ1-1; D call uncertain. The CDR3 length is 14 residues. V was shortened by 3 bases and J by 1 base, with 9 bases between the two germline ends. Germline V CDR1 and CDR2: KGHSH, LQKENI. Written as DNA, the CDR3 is TGTGCCAGCTCACCCATCGAGGGGAACACTGAAGCTTTCTTT. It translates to CASSPIEGNTEAFF.

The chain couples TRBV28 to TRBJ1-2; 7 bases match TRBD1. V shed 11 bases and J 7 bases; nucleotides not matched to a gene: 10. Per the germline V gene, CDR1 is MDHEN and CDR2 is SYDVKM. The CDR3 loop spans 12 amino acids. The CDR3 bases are TGTGCCGCTTCCCAGGGGGTTAGTGGCTACACCTTC. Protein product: CAASQGVSGYTF.